This entry describes one T cell receptor beta chain. Its antigen has not been determined. No qualities accompany the bases; no much larger clone lies one base away. In total, fewer than 750 healthy bone marrow donors made up the cohort. At the time of sampling, all cohort members were nominally healthy, though unrecorded immune exposures were likely present. The donor was CMV seronegative and was included in the group of a few hundred seronegative cohort members. Each donor provided a peripheral blood sample, and peripheral blood mononuclear cells were used for TCR beta sequencing. The Qiagen DNeasy Blood Extraction Kit was used to extract genomic DNA from the blood cell samples. For CDR1 and CDR2, the germline V gene lists SGHRS and YFSETQ. Including cysteine and phenylalanine, the CDR3 has 14 amino acids. Of the read, only the CDR3 DNA is kept; its 42 bases are in frame from base 1. Trimming removed 2 bases from V and 3 bases from J, leaving 11 bases between the germline ends.

The protocol used for the library was the immunoSEQ multiplex PCR assay. The multiplex PCR relied on a mix of 60 forward primers for TCR Vbeta segments and 13 reverse primers for TCR Jbeta segments. A multiplex PCR assay on genomic DNA amplified the CDR3 region of rearranged TCR beta genes. The amplified TCR beta libraries were sequenced on the Illumina HiSeq System as 87-base-pair reads. Processing in the source paper ran as follows. A later analysis tallied roughly 80 million unique TCR beta chains across the approximately 670 repertoires, and about 10 million of those chains were shared by two or more donors. Raw reads were error-corrected and collapsed into unique sequences by a nearest-neighbor algorithm in which closely related sequences were merged to remove PCR and sequencing errors. CDR3 sequences were aligned to IMGT reference sequences to assign V, D and J gene segments. For a sequence to be retained, a match of at least six nucleotides was required to both a V gene segment and a J gene segment. Rearrangements were called productive when the CDR3 lacked stop codons and stayed in frame with V and J; all others were non-productive. CDR3 was defined by IMGT convention, running from the second conserved V-encoded cysteine to the conserved J-encoded phenylalanine. Sequences without an unambiguous match to a single V gene segment were excluded from the earlier analysis of approximately 560 of the donors. In an earlier analysis of more than 500 of the donors, a V segment was called functional when productive rearrangements were above 56.7%, and segregating when the standard deviation between donors exceeded 5%. A statistical classification framework was developed to diagnose cytomegalovirus status using the catalog of TCR beta chain sequences. In a later analysis, V and J genes were assigned by comparing TCR nucleotide sequences against IMGT/GENE-DB human TR gene sequences. A later analysis assigned CDR3 sequences and most-parsimonious VDJ recombination scenarios with the TCRdist pipeline. In a later analysis, each TCR beta chain was defined by its CDR3 amino acid sequence together with its V-gene family, and reads lacking a unique V-gene family were excluded. In a later analysis, approximately 590 highly shared, low-generation-probability nucleotide sequences were removed to address suspected cross-contamination and a sequencing artifact. A later analysis calculated a clonal expansion index for each public chain from normalized within-repertoire ranks of inferred template counts. Generation probabilities in a later analysis came from a VDJ recombination model fitted to out-of-frame rearrangements, and those results were checked against IGoR. In a later analysis, hypergeometric tests were used to score TCR-TCR, TCR-HLA and TCR-CMV co-occurrence, with a repertoire-size bias correction applied to TCR pairs. False discovery rates were estimated in a later analysis by permuting HLA or CMV assignments 20 times. A later analysis grouped co-occurring TCRs with DBSCAN, adding TCRdist sequence similarity when clustering within HLA-allele-positive subsets. For co-occurrence clustering, repertoires with fewer than 30,000 or more than 120,000 public chains were excluded, along with roughly 5 repertoires with anomalous nucleotide sharing. Not all clones reach the TCRdb copy of this immuneACCESS table, which keeps in-frame sequences only. Checked studies attribute under half of the gap to unresolved V genes and leave the rest unexplained. For V, J and clone size, that table is used; D and trimming come from the DNA. This sample holds about 130,000 clones; 80% to 90% were observed only once. The top ten clones comprise less than 3% of the sample.

This specimen comes from a study of cytomegalovirus exposure and HLA in healthy donors (dated by TCRdb to the late 2010s). Background on the whole study: An earlier analysis of 587 of the donors reported 250 to 300 Gb of sequence data and 90 million to 120 million unique TCR beta sequences obtained from around 190 million T cells. On average, approximately 250,000 unique TCR beta nucleotide sequences were sequenced per donor among roughly 430 genotyped donors of the cohort, with roughly 18% of those sequences being non-productive. Every discovery cohort repertoire had been produced on one sequencing platform. An earlier analysis of a few hundred of the donors applied high-throughput TCR beta sequencing to assess whether each TCR beta V gene segment acted as functional or pseudogenic. The study profiled the T cell repertoires of fewer than 850 subjects by immunosequencing and related them to cytomegalovirus serostatus. To predict cytomegalovirus infection status, the study brought together high-throughput TCR immunosequencing, statistical association of individual TCRs with disease status, and machine learning. In a later genetic analysis, genome-wide SNP genotypes for 398 of the 666 donors were used, and that subset was treated as a discovery cohort. In a later analysis, previously published TCR beta repertoires from fewer than 750 donors were re-analyzed and high-resolution HLA genotyping was added so that TCR occurrence patterns could be studied. Rather than using new phenotypic data, the later analysis identified candidate immune exposures from TCR beta sequences and from how often those sequences occurred across donors. Donor age, sex, ethnicity and CMV serostatus were compiled alongside the repertoire data. The study aimed to test whether signatures of past pathogen exposure could be identified by cataloging public T cell receptors. Of the roughly 390 genotyped donors, roughly 85% fell in the genetic ancestry cluster associated with self-reported Caucasian donors. Because of strong linkage in the cohort, five DR-DQ haplotypes were treated as single units for association and clustering. Class I and class II HLA loci were covered by the typing at four-digit resolution. An early release covering roughly 580 HLA-typed donors comprised about 310 gigabases of sequencing data and tens of millions of unique TCR sequences. A separate validation cohort of about 110 different subjects was used in addition to the roughly 720-subject first cohort. Typing coverage varied by locus: about 620-630 donors for A, B, C, DRB1 and DQB1; 522 for DQA1; nearly 610 for DPA1; some 470 for DPB1. Broad study findings and their caveats: The only immune exposure information available for the cohort was CMV serostatus. Linkage disequilibrium might explain the correlated functional status among segregating V segments, but an unknown experimental factor could not be ruled out. At a false discovery rate of 0.05, a later analysis linked under 20,000 TCR beta sequences to specific HLA alleles. V-gene and J-gene trimming of TCR beta chains was associated with a missense DCLRE1C variant in a later genetic analysis, and the association was replicated in an independent cohort. The authors suggested that the approach could potentially be extended to other disease states and immunological phenotypes. According to a later analysis, most CMV-associated TCR beta chains appeared to be HLA-restricted, and the HLA associations seemed to be driven largely by CMV exposure. The classifier was reported to diagnose cytomegalovirus status with high specificity and sensitivity in both the original and validation cohorts. Several of the top co-occurrence clusters appeared to be linked to parvovirus B19, influenza, CMV and Epstein-Barr virus, according to a later analysis. While some public TCRs were present in many individuals, most TCR sequences turned up only very rarely across donors. Because HLA typing was unavailable for some donors at each locus, only the typed subset was used in association tests. When HLA alleles, especially DR and DQ, strongly co-occurred, attributing TCR associations to individual alleles was difficult. A further reported finding was that TCR beta sequences accurately predicted the HLA-A and HLA-B alleles for most subjects in the first cohort. According to a later analysis, TCR association rates differed among HLA loci, with DRB1 alleles showing the most associated TCRs and HLA-C alleles showing the fewest. This cohort had only TCR beta chains sequenced, and the lack of alpha or paired-chain data limited which features could be detected. A cluster of highly shared sequence variants was judged likely to be a technical artifact of the sequencing pipeline. According to a later genetic analysis, donors in an Asian-associated ancestry cluster had fewer N-insertions in productive TCRs than the roughly 700-donor mean. In a later analysis, HLA-associated TCR beta chains were found to be more clonally expanded and to have lower generation probabilities than equally common non-associated chains. Because the 87-base-pair reads could not distinguish some IMGT-functional V segments, including TRBV6-2 and TRBV6-3, those segments were excluded. The study gave a list of under 200 TCR beta chains associated with cytomegalovirus. A few of the identified cytomegalovirus-associated TCR beta chains were confirmed in vitro to be specific for cytomegalovirus antigens. Sequencing depth was assumed to be roughly uniform across donors in the presence/absence analyses, though that assumption may not hold. The earlier analysis of nearly 600 of the donors excluded roughly 17 rarely observed V segments, including chromosome 9 orphons, because counts were too low. An earlier analysis of 587 of the donors showed that most TCR beta V segments appeared in productive rearrangements either about 90% or about 30% of the time, which broadly matched IMGT annotations.

This TCR derives from a man aged 50 or older in good health and CMV-seronegative. Sequencing was performed on PBMCs. The chain was built from TRBV5-1 and TRBJ1-1; a tentative D match to TRBD1 spans 6 bases. The CDR3 region has the sequence CASSLLSGDTEAFF. The nucleotides read TGCGCCAGCAGCTTACTTTCAGGGGACACTGAAGCTTTCTTT.